These 29 T cell receptor beta chains came from one sample sequenced in a study of response to subunit inactivated influenza vaccine. TCRdb independently ran MiXCR on the RT-PCR reads; one entry per CDR3 protein. This sample has 860,000 or so distinct CDR3 sequences, with 21% found just once. Specimen: PBMCs from blood, collected 5 days after vaccination. The receptors stem from a man aged 45-65 years who received an inactivated influenza vaccine.

This clonotype was seen a few times. The chain links TRBV28 to TRBJ1-2; D unresolved. Germline loops: CDR1 MDHEN, CDR2 SYDVKM. CDR3 length: 15 amino acids. The germline V and J ends were trimmed by 3 bases and 1 base, with 12 bases remaining between them. Here the CDR3 DNA reads TGTGCCAGCAGTTTCTCTCAAGTGGTTAACTATGGCTACACCTTC. Translated: CASSFSQVVNYGYTF.

This clonotype was detected only a few times. This sequence joins TRBV7-2 and TRBJ2-3; no definite D call. The CDR3 sequence is 13 residues long. V was clipped by 0 bases and J by 7 bases, with 8 bases between them. Germline V gene data show CDR1 as SGHTA and CDR2 as FQGNSA. The CDR3 DNA reads TGTGCCAGCAGCTTAGCAATCGCAAATACGCAGTATTTT. This gives the protein CASSLAIANTQYF.

This clonotype was seen ten or more times. The gene calls are TRBV12-3 or TRBV12-4 and TRBJ1-2; TRBD1 agrees at 7 bases. V was pared by 1 base and J by 6 bases, with 8 bases of the junction left unmatched. This CDR3 spans 15 amino acids. The CDR3 spells CASSLGRGTIDGYTF. The CDR3 DNA sequence: TGTGCCAGCAGTTTAGGCAGGGGGACGATTGATGGCTACACCTTC.

This clonotype has ten or more counts. The chain couples TRBV6-2 or TRBV6-3 to TRBJ1-5; D unresolved. Germline V lookup: CDR1 MNHEY, CDR2 SVGEGT. CDR3 length: 14 residues. Trimming left V 6 bases short and J 6 bases short, with 15 bases between. In DNA form, the CDR3 reads TGTGCCAGCAGCCGTGGGCCTGAAGGTCAGCCCCAGCATTTT. It codes for CASSRGPEGQPQHF.

V usage is TRBV20-1 and J usage is TRBJ2-1; 10 positions match TRBD2. Per the germline V gene, CDR1 is DFQATT and CDR2 is SNEGSKA (reference sequence). The CDR3 covers 17 residues. V was pared by 0 bases and J by 8 bases, with 13 bases of the junction left unmatched. DNA for the CDR3: TGCAGTGCTAGAGATTGGGGCCTAGCGGGAGAAATCTATGAGCAGTTCTTC. Protein sequence: CSARDWGLAGEIYEQFF.

This clonotype was recorded many times. The CDR3 nucleotides read TGTGCCAGCAGCGTGGACAGCTACACAGATACGCAGTATTTT. Translating it yields CASSVDSYTDTQYF. This chain connects TRBV3-1 to TRBJ2-3, with D maybe TRBD1 (6 bases). With 5 bases removed from V and 2 bases from J, the gap between germline ends came to 11 bases. This CDR3 has 14 amino acids. Germline CDR1 LGHDT, CDR2 YNNKEL (reference sequence).

The J gene is TRBJ2-1, the V gene TRBV20-1, with D possibly TRBD2 on 6 matching bases. The germline CDR1 and CDR2 sequences are DFQATT and SNEGSKA (reference sequence). The V end was cut by 6 bases, the J end by 9 bases, with 15 bases between. The length of the CDR3 is 12 residues. CDR3 amino acids: CSARAGLFEQFF. The CDR3 nucleotides are TGCAGTGCAAGGGCGGGGTTGTTTGAGCAGTTCTTC.

The V gene is TRBV4-3, the J gene TRBJ2-4, with a possible D match to TRBD2 (7 bases). The CDR3 loop spans 16 amino acids. With 1 base removed from V and 2 bases from J, the gap between germline ends came to 12 bases. Germline V CDR1 and CDR2: LGHNA, YSLEER. DNA of the CDR3: TGCGCCAGCAGCCAAGTGGGAGGGGGGACCAAAAACATTCAGTACTTC. This codes for CASSQVGGGTKNIQYF.

This clonotype has more than one count but fewer than ten. V usage is TRBV7-9 and J usage is TRBJ1-1, with D perhaps matching TRBD1 (5 bases). Trimming took 5 bases from V and 0 from J, leaving 16 bases between them. Looked up from germline, CDR1 is SEHNR and CDR2 is FQNEAQ (reference sequence). The CDR3 sequence is 16 residues long. For the CDR3, the DNA is TGTGCCAGCAGCCCCGATCCGGTGGGGGTGAACACTGAAGCTTTCTTT. Amino acid sequence: CASSPDPVGVNTEAFF.

This clonotype was seen more than once but under ten times. V usage is TRBV7-9 and J usage is TRBJ2-1, with D possibly TRBD1 on 5 matching bases. The germline V gene has CDR1 SEHNR and CDR2 FQNEAQ (reference sequence). V shed 1 base and J shed 5 bases, with 15 bases lying between them. The CDR3 is 16 residues long. The CDR3, as DNA: TGTGCCAGCAGCTTAGGAGTTTTTGGGGCCGACAATGAGCAGTTCTTC. It codes for CASSLGVFGADNEQFF. The complete variable domain, with remaining parts taken from reference TRBV7-9 and TRBJ2-1, reads DTGVSQNPRHKITKRGQNVTFRCDPISEHNRLYWYRQTLGQGPEFLTYFQNEAQLEKSRLLSDRFSAERPKGSFSTLEIQRTEQGDSAMYLCASSLGVFGADNEQFFGPGTRLTVL.

Only a few counts were recorded for this clonotype. V and J are TRBV18 and TRBJ2-2; D unclear. The germline CDR1 and CDR2 sequences are KGHSH and LQKENI. This CDR3 region has 12 residues. Trimming took off 2 bases at V and 8 bases at J, with 6 bases between the two ends. The CDR3 is CASSPVAGELFF. The CDR3 DNA reads as TGTGCCAGCTCACCAGTCGCAGGGGAGCTGTTTTTT.

This clonotype has just a few counts. The chain joins TRBV29-1 to TRBJ2-3; possibly TRBD2 for D (5 bases). This CDR3 is built from 14 residues. The germline gives CDR1 SQVTM, CDR2 ANQGSEA. V lost 6 bases and J 3 bases, leaving 16 bases between the germline ends. The CDR3 loop is CSVQDLRGTDTQYF. The CDR3 region has the DNA TGCAGCGTCCAGGACCTTCGGGGAACAGATACGCAGTATTTT.

The chain combines TRBV19 with TRBJ2-7, with 9 bases aligning to TRBD1. Germline V gives CDR1 LNHDA, CDR2 SQIVND (reference sequence). CDR3 size: 15 residues. V gave up 4 bases and J gave up 5 bases; unmatched junction bases: 9. This CDR3 is CASSTRGTGRDEQYF. CDR3 coding DNA: TGTGCCAGTAGTACAAGGGGGACAGGGCGTGACGAGCAGTACTTC.

The chain has TRBV6-5 and TRBJ2-1; 11 positions match TRBD2. The CDR3 has 16 residues. Trimming removed 0 bases from V and 10 bases from J; junction bases left unmatched: 8. Germline CDR1 MNHEY, CDR2 SVGAGI. This CDR3 is CASSYSGLAGASEQFF. CDR3 DNA: TGTGCCAGCAGTTACTCAGGACTAGCGGGTGCGAGCGAGCAGTTCTTC.

The chain is built from TRBV20-1 and TRBJ2-1; D gene unclear. Trimming shortened V by 3 bases and J by 0 bases, and 9 bases separated the two germline ends. The CDR3 totals 14 residues. Germline CDR1 DFQATT, CDR2 SNEGSKA (reference sequence). The CDR3 nucleotides are TGCAGTGCTAGCCCCAGAACCTCCTACAATGAGCAGTTCTTC. It is translated as CSASPRTSYNEQFF.

The chain carries TRBV19 and TRBJ2-1; 7 nucleotides line up with TRBD2. V was pared by 0 bases and J by 5 bases, with 1 base of the junction left unmatched. Looked up from germline, CDR1 is LNHDA and CDR2 is SQIVND (reference sequence). The CDR3 is 14 amino acids. This CDR3 reads CASSIEAGDNEQFF. In nucleotides, the CDR3 is TGTGCCAGTAGTATAGAGGCGGGGGACAATGAGCAGTTCTTC.

A few counts support this clonotype. The germline gene is not matched at one end of the junction; a read error may be the cause. The gene calls are TRBV12-3 or TRBV12-4 and TRBJ1-1; D perhaps matches TRBD1 (5 bases). This CDR3 has 13 amino acids. CDR3 in amino acids: CASSSDTPRIAFF. In nucleotides, the CDR3 is TGTGCCAGCAGCTCGGACACTCCTAGAATCGCCTTTTTT.

This clonotype was seen more than once but under ten times. The gene calls are TRBV12-3 or TRBV12-4 and TRBJ2-7; D unresolved. Trimming stripped 5 bases from V and 0 bases from J, with 20 bases between. The CDR3 is made up of 17 amino acids. CDR3 bases: TGTGCCAGCAGTATCCATCACGGCTCCGGTAGCTCCTACGAGCAGTACTTC. As protein: CASSIHHGSGSSYEQYF.

The CDR3 DNA follows: TGTGCCAGCAGTTTTGAGGGACAGTGGGTTTCAGCCCAGCATTTT. It yields the protein CASSFEGQWVSAQHF. The rearrangement joins TRBV28 to TRBJ1-5; 7 bases are a match to TRBD1. CDR3 size: 15 residues. Germline CDR1 and CDR2: MDHEN and SYDVKM. V shed 3 bases and J 11 bases; nucleotides not matched to a gene: 13.

The chain recombines TRBV5-5 with TRBJ1-2; weak D call: TRBD1 (5 bases). Germline CDR1 and CDR2: SGHKS and YYEKEE (reference sequence). The CDR3 contains 15 residues. The ends were cut back, 4 bases at V and 4 bases at J, with 17 bases in the middle. CDR3 loop: CASSESGTNGYGYTF. CDR3 DNA sequence: TGTGCCAGCAGCGAATCGGGGACCAATGGCTATGGCTACACCTTC.

This clonotype was recorded a few times. The chain carries TRBV11-2 and TRBJ2-5, with 7 positions matching TRBD1. The CDR3 is 16 amino acids. Looked up from germline, CDR1 is SGHAT and CDR2 is FQNNGV. V was pared by 3 bases and J by 4 bases, with 11 bases of the junction left unmatched. The DNA for the CDR3 is TGTGCCAGCAGCTTCCTAGCAGGGGGTCGTGGAGAGACCCAGTACTTC. Amino acid sequence: CASSFLAGGRGETQYF.

This clonotype was seen more than once but under ten times. V usage is TRBV20-1 and J usage is TRBJ2-3; 8 bases map to TRBD2. Germline loops: CDR1 DFQATT, CDR2 SNEGSKA (reference sequence). The CDR3 has 16 residues. V was pared by 1 base and J by 2 bases, with 8 bases of the junction left unmatched. DNA of the CDR3: TGCAGTGCTAGAGCCGGGGGGGGGACCTTCACAGATACGCAGTATTTT. This encodes CSARAGGGTFTDTQYF.

This clonotype appeared a few times. The V gene is TRBV6-6, the J gene TRBJ2-7; maybe TRBD1 (5 bases). Germline values: CDR1 MNHNY, CDR2 SVGAGI (reference sequence). This CDR3 has 13 residues. V lost 6 bases, J lost 2 bases, and 11 bases lay in between. Written as DNA, the CDR3 is TGTGCCAGCAGCCTCCGACAGCCCTACGAGCAGTACTTC. This encodes CASSLRQPYEQYF.

This rearrangement joins TRBV7-8 to TRBJ2-1; maybe TRBD2 (9 bases). Looked up from germline, CDR1 is SGHVS and CDR2 is FQNEAQ. The CDR3 sequence is 17 residues long. Between the trimmed V and J ends, which lost 5 bases and 6 bases, there was a span of 23 bases. In DNA, the CDR3 is TGTGCCAGCAGCCCGGGACAGGTTTGGACTAGCGTCAATGAGCAGTTCTTC. Protein sequence: CASSPGQVWTSVNEQFF.

This clonotype was picked up a small number of times. V gene TRBV5-4 combines with J gene TRBJ2-2; 10 bases are a match to TRBD2. V trimming: 0 bases; J trimming: 2 bases; junction bases outside the gene matches: 10. There are 19 residues in the CDR3. Germline-derived CDR1 and CDR2 are SGHNT and YYREEE (reference sequence). In DNA form, the CDR3 reads TGTGCCAGCAGCTTGGCCGCCGGACTAGCGGAAATCAACACCGGGGAGCTGTTTTTT. The encoded protein is CASSLAAGLAEINTGELFF.

There are a few counts of this clonotype. The chain uses TRBV12-3 or TRBV12-4 and TRBJ1-2, with 7 bases lining up with TRBD1. CDR3 length: 12 amino acids. V dropped 6 bases and J dropped 8; count of bases not matched to a gene: 6. The CDR3 DNA sequence: TGTGCCAGCAGGAGGGGGCTCGGGGGCTACACCTTC. This gives the protein CASRRGLGGYTF.

This clonotype was observed a handful of times. V is TRBV5-1 and J is TRBJ1-2, with D unresolved. The CDR3 extends over 17 amino acids. Germline V lookup: CDR1 SGHRS, CDR2 YFSETQ. Trimming took off 3 bases at V and 0 bases at J, with 18 bases between the two ends. The CDR3 bases are TGCGCCAGCAGCTACGGACCGGACTTAACAGCTAACTATGGCTACACCTTC. Encoded protein: CASSYGPDLTANYGYTF.

The gene calls are TRBV6-2 or TRBV6-3 and TRBJ2-1; 7 bases are shared with TRBD1. The CDR3 consists of 13 residues. V was pared by 4 bases and J by 12 bases, with 9 bases of the junction left unmatched. CDR1 and CDR2 (germline): MNHEY, SVGEGT. The CDR3 sequence is CASSFDRVGRQFF. The CDR3 nucleotides read TGTGCCAGCAGTTTCGACAGGGTAGGAAGGCAGTTCTTC.

This chain links TRBV18 with TRBJ2-1; TRBD2 is a possible D gene (6 bases). The CDR3 runs to 18 residues. CDR1 KGHSH and CDR2 LQKENI come from the germline V gene. V shed 3 bases and J shed 4 bases, with 22 bases lying between them. The CDR3 loop reads CASSPRRTRDGGYNEQFF. The CDR3 nucleotides read TGTGCCAGCTCACCGAGACGTACCCGGGACGGGGGTTACAATGAGCAGTTCTTC.